These T cell receptor beta chains were read from a single sample in a study of blood T cell repertoires in COVID-19. Assay used: immunoSEQ multiplex PCR; TCRdb lists only in-frame clones, some missing. The data contain some 240,000 clones, around 84% of them singletons. The material sequenced was PBMCs or T cells enriched from blood (not recorded which). Receptor source: a man aged 30 to 45 with acute COVID-19. The CDR3 runs from the conserved cysteine through the conserved F or W. Each record gives: clone size, D gene, V gene, J gene, CDR3 protein, CDR3 DNA. A D gene is named only where the DNA matches it firmly. Only some rows state a clone size, as once, few, many or a class for expanded clones.

clone_size: .
d_call: .
v_call: TRBV7-2
j_call: TRBJ1-2
cdr3_aa: CASSLVRNGYTF
cdr3_nt: TGTGCCAGCAGCTTAGTTCGTAATGGCTACACCTTC

clone_size: .
d_call: .
v_call: TRBV7-2
j_call: TRBJ1-1
cdr3_aa: CASSLARQNTEAFF
cdr3_nt: TGTGCCAGCAGCTTAGCCCGACAGAACACTGAAGCTTTCTTT

clone_size: .
d_call: .
v_call: TRBV3-1/TRBV3-2
j_call: TRBJ2-2
cdr3_aa: CASSQAYVAPEVRANTGELFF
cdr3_nt: TGTGCCAGCAGCCAAGCGTACGTCGCGCCGGAGGTACGTGCGAACACCGGGGAGCTGTTTTTT

clone_size: .
d_call: .
v_call: TRBV19
j_call: TRBJ1-2
cdr3_aa: CASREPEKTNYGYTF
cdr3_nt: TGTGCCAGTAGGGAGCCCGAAAAAACTAACTATGGCTACACCTTC

clone_size: .
d_call: TRBD1
v_call: TRBV4-1
j_call: TRBJ2-5
cdr3_aa: CASSQASGQQETQYF
cdr3_nt: TGCGCCAGCAGCCAAGCATCGGGACAGCAAGAGACCCAGTACTTC

clone_size: .
d_call: .
v_call: TRBV27
j_call: TRBJ1-3
cdr3_aa: CASSFRSPGDTIYF
cdr3_nt: TGTGCCAGCAGTTTCCGTAGCCCGGGAGACACCATATATTTT

clone_size: .
d_call: .
v_call: TRBV27
j_call: TRBJ1-2
cdr3_aa: CASSLQGFVGYTF
cdr3_nt: TGTGCCAGCAGTTTACAGGGTTTCGTCGGCTACACCTTC

clone_size: .
d_call: TRBD1
v_call: TRBV28
j_call: TRBJ1-1
cdr3_aa: CASSWTGGANTEAFF
cdr3_nt: TGTGCCAGCAGTTGGACAGGGGGCGCGAACACTGAAGCTTTCTTT

clone_size: .
d_call: .
v_call: TRBV6-6
j_call: TRBJ1-2
cdr3_aa: CASSSVNYGYTF
cdr3_nt: TGTGCCAGCAGTTCGGTCAACTATGGCTACACCTTC

clone_size: .
d_call: .
v_call: TRBV4-3
j_call: TRBJ1-4
cdr3_aa: CASSRGGNGEKLFF
cdr3_nt: TGCGCCAGCAGCCGCGGGGGCAACGGTGAAAAACTGTTTTTT

clone_size: .
d_call: .
v_call: TRBV6-6
j_call: TRBJ1-3
cdr3_aa: CASSTQGVAGNTIYF
cdr3_nt: TGTGCCAGCAGTACACAGGGAGTGGCAGGAAACACCATATATTTT

clone_size: .
d_call: TRBD1
v_call: TRBV7-9
j_call: TRBJ1-3
cdr3_aa: CASSLGTGELWNTIYF
cdr3_nt: TGTGCCAGCAGCCTTGGGACAGGTGAACTCTGGAACACCATATATTTT

clone_size: few
d_call: .
v_call: TRBV9
j_call: TRBJ1-5
cdr3_aa: CASSVSWGDRPQHF
cdr3_nt: TGTGCCAGCAGCGTTTCATGGGGAGATCGGCCCCAGCATTTT

clone_size: few
d_call: .
v_call: TRBV4-2
j_call: TRBJ1-1
cdr3_aa: CASSQAPSAGTNTEAFF
cdr3_nt: TGTGCCAGCAGCCAAGCCCCCTCGGCGGGCACAAACACTGAAGCTTTCTTT

clone_size: many
d_call: .
v_call: TRBV27
j_call: TRBJ2-3
cdr3_aa: CATPGVTDTQYF
cdr3_nt: TGTGCCACTCCAGGGGTGACAGATACGCAGTATTTT

clone_size: .
d_call: TRBD1
v_call: TRBV6-5
j_call: TRBJ1-1
cdr3_aa: CASSQRGQGNTEAFF
cdr3_nt: TGTGCCAGCAGTCAACGCGGACAGGGGAACACTGAAGCTTTCTTT

clone_size: .
d_call: TRBD1
v_call: TRBV11-2
j_call: TRBJ1-2
cdr3_aa: CASSSTRTGPGEGYTF
cdr3_nt: TGTGCCAGCAGCTCTACCCGGACAGGCCCGGGGGAAGGCTACACCTTC

clone_size: few
d_call: .
v_call: TRBV3-1/TRBV3-2
j_call: TRBJ1-1
cdr3_aa: CASTPQYENTEAFF
cdr3_nt: TGTGCCAGCACCCCACAGTATGAGAACACTGAAGCTTTCTTT

clone_size: .
d_call: .
v_call: TRBV27
j_call: TRBJ1-6
cdr3_aa: CASSPRGLDYSPLHF
cdr3_nt: TGTGCCAGCAGTCCCCGAGGCTTAGACTATTCACCCCTCCACTTT

clone_size: .
d_call: TRBD1
v_call: TRBV19
j_call: TRBJ1-1
cdr3_aa: CASSTPGRGPGTEAFF
cdr3_nt: TGTGCCAGTAGTACCCCGGGCAGGGGGCCAGGCACTGAAGCTTTCTTT

clone_size: .
d_call: .
v_call: TRBV6-1
j_call: TRBJ2-3
cdr3_aa: CASSDSLSRGDTQYF
cdr3_nt: TGTGCCAGCAGTGATTCATTGTCAAGGGGAGATACGCAGTATTTT

clone_size: .
d_call: TRBD1
v_call: TRBV18
j_call: TRBJ1-2
cdr3_aa: CASSSTGRSYGYTF
cdr3_nt: TGTGCCAGCTCGTCGACAGGGAGGAGCTATGGCTACACCTTC

clone_size: .
d_call: TRBD2
v_call: TRBV28
j_call: TRBJ2-3
cdr3_aa: CASSPETSGGARTQYF
cdr3_nt: TGTGCCAGCAGTCCAGAAACTAGCGGGGGGGCGAGGACGCAGTATTTT

clone_size: .
d_call: .
v_call: TRBV13
j_call: TRBJ2-3
cdr3_aa: CASSSTGQGRTQYF
cdr3_nt: TGTGCCAGCAGCTCAACCGGGCAGGGCAGAACGCAGTATTTT